A selection of T cell receptor beta chains follows, all from one sample in a study of beta chain features in type 1 diabetes. Libraries were prepared by immunoSEQ multiplex PCR; TCRdb keeps only in-frame clonotypes and omits some of them. The sample includes a few hundred thousand clones, 13% of them seen just once. Material for sequencing was naive CD4+ T cells from blood. These receptors were taken from a woman younger than 35 with type 1 diabetes. The CDR3 runs from the conserved cysteine through the conserved F or W. A D gene is named only where the DNA matches it firmly. Some rows mark clone size as missing; the rest say once, few, many or name a class of expanded clone.

clone_size	v_call	j_call	d_call	cdr3_length	cdr3_nt	cdr3_aa
NA	TRBV15	TRBJ1-5	TRBD1	18	TGTGCCACCAGCAGGCCGGGACAGACACCTACGGGCAATCAGCCCCAGCATTTT	CATSRPGQTPTGNQPQHF
NA	TRBV4-3	TRBJ1-4	TRBD1	17	TGCGCCAGCAGCCAAGATACTAACAGGGGTAGGGAAGAAAAACTGTTTTTT	CASSQDTNRGREEKLFF
NA	TRBV19	TRBJ1-4	TRBD1	15	TGTGCCAGTAGCATCGGACAGGGCCGGATTTGGGAACTGTTTTTT	CASSIGQGRIWELFF
few	TRBV18	TRBJ2-1	NA	15	TGTGCCAGCTCACCGGTCGGAGGCTCCTACAATGAGCAGTTCTTC	CASSPVGGSYNEQFF
NA	TRBV2	TRBJ2-1	TRBD2	14	TGTGCCAGCAGTGCCCGACTAGCGGTTAATGAGCAGTTCTTC	CASSARLAVNEQFF
NA	TRBV7-3	TRBJ2-1	TRBD2	16	TGTGCCAGCAGCGTCACGACTAGCGGAACCTACAATGAGCAGTTCTTC	CASSVTTSGTYNEQFF
NA	TRBV4-1	TRBJ2-1	TRBD2	15	TGCGCCAGCAGCCCCACTAGCGGGAGGATCAATGAGCAGTTCTTC	CASSPTSGRINEQFF
NA	TRBV5-1	TRBJ2-4	NA	14	TGCGCCAGCAGCTTGGAGGGGCTCAGTAGGATTCAGTACTTC	CASSLEGLSRIQYF
NA	TRBV11-2	TRBJ1-1	TRBD1	17	TGTGCCAGCAGCCCCATCCCCAGGGGGCGACGGAACACTGAAGCTTTCTTT	CASSPIPRGRRNTEAFF
few	TRBV2	TRBJ2-7	TRBD2	17	TGTGCCAGCGGGACCGGGACTAGCGGGGGAAGCTCCTACGAGCAGTACTTC	CASGTGTSGGSSYEQYF
NA	TRBV7-8	TRBJ2-1	NA	15	TGTGCCAGCAGATCAGGCGACTACTCGTCGGGTGAGCAGTTCTTC	CASRSGDYSSGEQFF
NA	TRBV11-2	TRBJ2-3	TRBD2	16	TGTGCCAGCAGCTTAGATTTTGGGCGGGAGACAGATACGCAGTATTTT	CASSLDFGRETDTQYF
few	TRBV5-1	TRBJ1-1	TRBD1	13	TGCGCCAGCAGCCCCGGACAGGGGATTGAAGCTTTCTTT	CASSPGQGIEAFF
NA	TRBV7-2	TRBJ1-2	NA	13	TGTGCCAGCAGCCCGTCGGGGGGCTATGGCTACACCTTC	CASSPSGGYGYTF
NA	TRBV5-1	TRBJ2-3	NA	14	TGCGCCAGCAGCGGCCGGGGGACGGGAGATACGCAGTATTTT	CASSGRGTGDTQYF
NA	TRBV4-1	TRBJ2-6	TRBD2	17	TGCGCCAGCAGCCTGGGACTAGCGGGAGCTGGGGCCAACGTCCTGACTTTC	CASSLGLAGAGANVLTF
NA	TRBV27	TRBJ1-1	NA	15	TGTGCCAGCAGTTCCAGGGGTGTGGAGCACACTGAAGCTTTCTTT	CASSSRGVEHTEAFF
NA	TRBV29-1	TRBJ2-1	NA	15	TGCAGCGTTGAGAGGCGGCTAGCCCCTCGACGGGAGCAGTTCTTC	CSVERRLAPRREQFF
NA	TRBV5-1	TRBJ2-1	NA	16	TGCGCCAGCAGCTTGGCTGGGACTTGGGAGCGCGATGAGCAGTTCTTC	CASSLAGTWERDEQFF
NA	TRBV7-9	TRBJ2-2	NA	14	TGTGCCAGCAGCTTAGGGACAGAGACCGGGGAGCTGTTTTTT	CASSLGTETGELFF
few	TRBV19	TRBJ2-7	NA	15	TGTGCCAGTAGTATAGAGAGCGGATGGGGATACGAGCAGTACTTC	CASSIESGWGYEQYF
few	TRBV7-9	TRBJ2-7	NA	12	TGTGCCAGCCACAGGAACACCTACGAGCAGTACTTC	CASHRNTYEQYF
few	TRBV9	TRBJ2-1	NA	15	TGTGCCAGCAGCCCTTGGACTGGGCTGGGCAATGAGCAGTTCTTC	CASSPWTGLGNEQFF
few	TRBV28	TRBJ1-5	TRBD1	15	TGTGCCAGCAGTTTGGACAGGGGTGGCAATCAGCCCCAGCATTTT	CASSLDRGGNQPQHF
few	TRBV27	TRBJ2-7	NA	16	TGTGCCAGCAGTTTAAGGTTCCGGGGGAGCTCCTACGAGCAGTACTTC	CASSLRFRGSSYEQYF
few	TRBV19	TRBJ2-1	NA	13	TGTGCCAGTAGTATAGATTCAGCGCGAGAGCAGTTCTTC	CASSIDSAREQFF
many	TRBV29-1	TRBJ1-1	TRBD1	11	TGCAGCGCCGACAGGGACACTGAAGCTTTCTTT	CSADRDTEAFF
NA	TRBV10-3	TRBJ1-1	NA	13	TGTGCCATCAGTGGAAGCAGGGAAACTGAAGCTTTCTTT	CAISGSRETEAFF
NA	TRBV7-8	TRBJ2-7	NA	15	TGTGCCAGCAGCCTCGGCTTGCGGGGGCCCTACGAGCAGTACTTC	CASSLGLRGPYEQYF
NA	TRBV27	TRBJ2-5	NA	13	TGTGCCAGCAGTTTGGAGGGTGGGCAGACCCAGTACTTC	CASSLEGGQTQYF
few	TRBV7-2	TRBJ1-2	NA	13	TGTGCCAGCAGCTTACAGGCACCCCGGGGCTACACCTTC	CASSLQAPRGYTF
NA	TRBV5-6	TRBJ1-2	NA	12	TGTGCCAGCAGCTTGACAGACTATGGCTACACCTTC	CASSLTDYGYTF
few	TRBV9	TRBJ1-1	NA	14	TGTGCCAGCAGCGTACTAGGAGGGAACACTGAAGCTTTCTTT	CASSVLGGNTEAFF
NA	TRBV28	TRBJ1-5	TRBD1	15	TGTGCCAGCAGTTCTCACTCCAGGGGGCATCAGCCCCAGCATTTT	CASSSHSRGHQPQHF
few	TRBV28	TRBJ1-1	TRBD1	15	TGTGCCAGCTCTGTACCAGGGGGCTTGGGGACTGAAGCTTTCTTT	CASSVPGGLGTEAFF
NA	TRBV7-9	TRBJ2-1	NA	14	TGTGCCAGCAGCCTTAGAATTACTCCAAATGAGCAGTTCTTC	CASSLRITPNEQFF
NA	TRBV25-1	TRBJ2-2	TRBD2	17	TGTGCCAGCAGTCATCTGAGGGCTAGCGGGGGCACCGGGGAGCTGTTTTTT	CASSHLRASGGTGELFF
NA	TRBV30	TRBJ2-3	NA	13	TGTGCCTGGAGTGACCCCAGGACGGTCCGTCCGGGATTT	CAWSDPRTVRPGF
few	TRBV29-1	TRBJ2-7	TRBD2	15	TGCAGCGGCGCCACCGGGACTAGCGAGTTCTACGAGCAGTACTTC	CSGATGTSEFYEQYF
few	TRBV27	TRBJ2-3	TRBD2	15	TGTGCCAGCAGTCCCGCGACTAGCTCCACAGATACGCAGTATTTT	CASSPATSSTDTQYF
few	TRBV7-2	TRBJ1-2	TRBD1	14	TGTGCCAGCAGCTTGGGACAGGGAATGGGAGGCTACACCTTC	CASSLGQGMGGYTF
NA	TRBV5-6	TRBJ1-1	TRBD1	13	TGTGCCAGCAGCACCGACAGGGGCACTGAAGCTTTCTTT	CASSTDRGTEAFF
NA	TRBV5-4	TRBJ1-1	NA	15	TGTGCCAGCAGCTTGAGGCAGGGGTCGAACACTGAAGCTTTCTTT	CASSLRQGSNTEAFF
few	TRBV5-1	TRBJ1-5	NA	13	TGCGCCAGCAGCTTGGGACTTAATCAGCCCCAGCATTTT	CASSLGLNQPQHF
NA	TRBV29-1	TRBJ2-1	NA	15	TGCAGCGTTGAAGATCTGGCAGGGGGGTACAATGAGCAGTTCTTC	CSVEDLAGGYNEQFF
NA	TRBV7-9	TRBJ2-5	NA	15	TGTGCCAGCAGCCTCAGGACAGCCCGCCAAGAGACCCAGTACTTC	CASSLRTARQETQYF
few	TRBV30	TRBJ1-1	TRBD1	14	TGTGCCTGGAGTAGGGGGCCGGCGAACACTGAAGCTTTCTTT	CAWSRGPANTEAFF
few	TRBV5-1	TRBJ1-1	NA	15	TGCGCCAGCAGCTTGTGGCAGGGCGGGAACACTGAAGCTTTCTTT	CASSLWQGGNTEAFF
few	TRBV5-4	TRBJ2-5	TRBD2	16	TGTGCCAGCAGCTTGGGCCTAGCGGGAATGCGGGAGACCCAGTACTTC	CASSLGLAGMRETQYF
NA	TRBV5-1	TRBJ2-2	NA	14	TGCGCCAGCAGCTTGGTCGAGAGGACCGGGGAGCTGTTTTTT	CASSLVERTGELFF
few	TRBV29-1	TRBJ2-5	TRBD2	15	TGCAGCGTCTATAGGGCTAGCGGGAGACAAGAGACCCAGTACTTC	CSVYRASGRQETQYF
few	TRBV6-5	TRBJ2-3	TRBD2	14	TGTGCCAGCAGACGGGGGGTGATCTCAGATACGCAGTATTTT	CASRRGVISDTQYF
few	TRBV28	TRBJ1-5	NA	15	TGTGCCAGCAGTTTATGGCAGGGAAGCAATCAGCCCCAGCATTTT	CASSLWQGSNQPQHF
NA	TRBV25-1	TRBJ1-1	TRBD1	15	TGTGCCAGCGCTCCTATGGGACAGGGCCCGCAGGGGGCTTTCTTT	CASAPMGQGPQGAFF
few	TRBV5-1	TRBJ1-2	NA	14	TGCGCCAGCAGCTTGGGGACAGCTAACTATGGCTACACCTTC	CASSLGTANYGYTF
few	TRBV7-8	TRBJ2-1	NA	14	TGTGCCAGCACCCCACGGAGATCCTACAATGAGCAGTTCTTC	CASTPRRSYNEQFF
NA	TRBV7-9	TRBJ1-5	TRBD1	12	TGTGCCAGCAGCGGACAGGGACAGCCCCAGCATTTT	CASSGQGQPQHF
few	TRBV14	TRBJ2-2	NA	14	TGTGCCAGCAGCCCTTTAGTGAATTCCGGGGAGCTGTTTTTT	CASSPLVNSGELFF
few	TRBV19	TRBJ2-1	NA	14	TGTGCCAGTAGTCCCCAAGACAGGAGGAGTGAGCAGTTCTTC	CASSPQDRRSEQFF